Here is one T cell receptor beta chain with its context. The data were obtained in a study of blood T cells in healthy people across ages. Researchers report isolating at least 7 million PBMCs per sample. Germline CDR1 is SGHDT and CDR2 is YYEEEE. Deletions cut 3 bases from V and 3 bases from J, with 22 bases between. The CDR3 is made up of 18 amino acids. A second PCR, run for about 7 to 11 cycles, used a sample-barcoded 5' primer plus a J-beta primer mix. Sequencing of every sample gave 2.5 million or more CDR3-containing paired-end reads. TCRdb redid the calling of the 5' RACE reads with MiXCR, one entry per CDR3 protein. The profile shows hundreds of thousands of distinct CDR3 sequences, around three fifths of them singletons.

The V gene is TRBV5-6, the J gene TRBJ2-1; D could derive from TRBD1 or TRBD2 (5 bases each). The sample was blood. The clonotype originates from a middle-aged man in good health. CDR3 sequence reads: CASSSDGRGANDYNEQFF. CDR3 bases: TGTGCCAGCAGCTCGGACGGCCGAGGGGCGAACGACTACAATGAGCAGTTCTTC.